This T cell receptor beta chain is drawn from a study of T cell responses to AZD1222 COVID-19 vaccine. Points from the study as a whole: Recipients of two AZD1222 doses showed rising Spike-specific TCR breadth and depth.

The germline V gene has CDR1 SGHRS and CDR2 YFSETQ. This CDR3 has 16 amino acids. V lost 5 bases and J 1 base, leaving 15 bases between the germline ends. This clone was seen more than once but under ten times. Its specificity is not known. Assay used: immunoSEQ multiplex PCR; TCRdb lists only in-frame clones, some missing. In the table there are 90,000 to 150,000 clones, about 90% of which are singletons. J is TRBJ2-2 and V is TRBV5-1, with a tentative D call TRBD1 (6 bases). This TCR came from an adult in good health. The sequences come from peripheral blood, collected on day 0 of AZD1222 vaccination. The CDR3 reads CASSLGQILNTGELFF. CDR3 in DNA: TGCGCCAGCAGTCTAGGACAGATACTGAACACCGGGGAGCTGTTTTTT.